The 30 T cell receptor beta chains below all came from one sample that was sequenced in a study of OX40 agonist ivuxolimab in advanced cancers. TCRdb's copy holds only in-frame clones and misses some; the assay was immunoSEQ multiplex PCR. The sample has tens of thousands of clones, roughly 84% seen once. The sample here was CD4+ or CD8+ T cells sorted from blood, taken in a trial of the OX40 agonist ivuxolimab. The receptors stem from an adult with an advanced solid tumor such as melanoma, head and neck, liver or kidney cancer.

This sequence joins TRBV28 and TRBJ2-1; the D gene is possibly TRBD2 (7 bases). V dropped 7 bases and J dropped 6 bases, with 13 bases sitting between them. The CDR3 contains 13 residues. Germline loops: CDR1 MDHEN, CDR2 SYDVKM. The CDR3 here is CASTPGGRNEQFF. The DNA of the CDR3 is TGTGCCAGCACCCCCGGGGGGCGCAATGAGCAGTTCTTC. The whole variable domain, filled in from reference TRBV28 and TRBJ2-1, reads DVKVTQSSRYLVKRTGEKVFLECVQDMDHENMFWYRQDPGLGLRLIYFSYDVKMKEKGDIPEGYSVSREKKERFSLILESASTNQTSMYLCASTPGGRNEQFFGPGTRLTVL.

The V gene is TRBV7-8, the J gene TRBJ2-7; no reliable D call. Trimming took off 0 bases at V and 7 bases at J, with 10 bases between the two ends. Germline values: CDR1 SGHVS, CDR2 FQNEAQ. The CDR3 has 13 residues. CDR3 amino acids: CASSLASPPEQYF. The CDR3 DNA reads as TGTGCCAGCAGCTTAGCTTCGCCCCCAGAGCAGTACTTC.

The V and J genes are TRBV27 and TRBJ2-5; 9 bases match TRBD2. Germline V lookup: CDR1 MNHEY, CDR2 SMNVEV (reference sequence). CDR3 size: 17 residues. The ends lost 2 bases at V and 4 bases at J; junction bases unmatched: 11. CDR3 DNA sequence: TGTGCCAGCAGTTTAGGGGGCGGGAGGGCCTCCCCAGAGACCCAGTACTTC. Translation gives CASSLGGGRASPETQYF.

This chain joins TRBV7-3 and TRBJ2-1; D not certain. The V and J ends lost 4 bases and 7 bases respectively, with 14 bases between them. There are 14 residues in the CDR3. Germline CDR1 is SGHTA and CDR2 is FQGTGA. The CDR3 loop is CASSSHPEDNEQFF. The CDR3 DNA follows: TGTGCCAGCAGCTCGCACCCTGAGGATAATGAGCAGTTCTTC.

J is TRBJ2-5 and V is TRBV6-1; TRBD2 matches 12 bases. The J call may be wrong; the DNA end is better matched by TRBJ2-7. Germline-derived CDR1 and CDR2 are MNHNS and SASEGT. CDR3 size: 14 residues. The CDR3 here is CASTGLAGTYEQYF. The CDR3 DNA sequence: TGTGCCAGCACCGGACTAGCGGGAACCTACGAGCAGTACTTC.

The chain links TRBV6-1 to TRBJ1-4; maybe TRBD1 (5 bases). Per the germline V gene, CDR1 is MNHNS and CDR2 is SASEGT. The CDR3 extends over 15 amino acids. Trimming left V 10 bases short and J 8 bases short, with 23 bases between. CDR3 amino acids: CATGGFDRAQEKLFF. In nucleotides, the CDR3 is TGTGCCACCGGGGGATTTGACAGAGCACAGGAAAAACTGTTTTTT.

The chain combines TRBV15 with TRBJ2-5; TRBD2 matches at 11 bases. The CDR3 loop spans 17 amino acids. Germline V gives CDR1 LNHNV, CDR2 YYDKDF (reference sequence). V lost 4 bases to trimming and J lost 5 bases; unmatched junction nucleotides: 12. CDR3 DNA sequence: TGTGCCACCAGCAAGGGAACCCCTAGCGGGAGGCGGGAGACCCAGTACTTC. Protein sequence: CATSKGTPSGRRETQYF.

The chain combines TRBV5-4 with TRBJ2-7, with TRBD1 as a possible D gene (6 bases). The ends were cut back, 4 bases at V and 5 bases at J, with 16 bases in the middle. The CDR3 is made up of 14 amino acids. Germline V lookup: CDR1 SGHNT, CDR2 YYREEE (reference sequence). This CDR3 is CASSTRQAGHEQYF. For the CDR3, the DNA is TGTGCCAGCAGCACTCGACAGGCCGGGCACGAGCAGTACTTC.

The CDR3 nucleotides read TGTGCCAGCAGTTTGCCGGGGGAGAGGGCCTACAATGAGCAGTTCTTC. This sequence encodes CASSLPGERAYNEQFF. This sequence joins TRBV27 and TRBJ2-1; D might be TRBD2 (6 bases). The germline CDR1 and CDR2 sequences are MNHEY and SMNVEV (reference sequence). Trimming took off 3 bases at V and 2 bases at J, with 14 bases between the two ends. The CDR3 runs to 16 residues.

The chain employs TRBV5-6 and TRBJ2-1; 8 bases agree with TRBD2. The junction had 11 bases not matched to a gene; V was cut back by 6 bases and J by 6 bases. CDR3 length: 15 residues. Looked up from germline, CDR1 is SGHDT and CDR2 is YYEEEE. The CDR3 DNA reads as TGTGCCAGCACTCCCTCAGCGGGAGAATTCAATGAGCAGTTCTTC. Its protein is CASTPSAGEFNEQFF.

The rearrangement joins TRBV5-1 to TRBJ2-1; TRBD1 matches 9 bases. This CDR3 has 15 amino acids. Per the germline V gene, CDR1 is SGHRS and CDR2 is YFSETQ. V gave up 0 bases and J gave up 8 bases; unmatched junction bases: 6. CDR3 bases: TGCGCCAGCAGCTTGGGGGACAGGGAGGGCGATGAGCAGTTCTTC. As protein: CASSLGDREGDEQFF.

This clone was detected only a few times. V is TRBV7-3 and J is TRBJ2-2, with 9 bases matching TRBD1. Losses at the gene ends were 4 bases for V and 5 bases for J; bases not matched to a gene: 8. The CDR3 length is 16 residues. Germline V gene lookup returns CDR1 SGHTA and CDR2 FQGTGA. Here the CDR3 reads CASSSGGQGTTGELFF. CDR3 DNA sequence: TGTGCCAGCAGCTCTGGGGGACAGGGTACGACCGGGGAGCTGTTTTTT.

This rearrangement joins TRBV6-1 to TRBJ1-3; 10 bases fit TRBD1. Germline values: CDR1 MNHNS, CDR2 SASEGT. The CDR3 contains 15 residues. Germline trimming cut 1 base from V and 3 bases from J; bases unmatched to any gene: 0. The CDR3 nucleotides are TGTGCCAGCAGTGAAGGGACAGGGGGTGGAAACACCATATATTTT. It yields the protein CASSEGTGGGNTIYF.

This clone was seen a few times. This chain links TRBV7-9 with TRBJ2-1, with 8 positions matching TRBD2. CDR1 is SEHNR, CDR2 FQNEAQ, per germline (reference sequence). CDR3 length: 19 amino acids. V lost 4 bases and J lost 5; bases outside the gene matches: 19. The CDR3 DNA is TGTGCCAGCAGCTCAGGGTTGTTATTTCAGCGGGAGACCAACAATGAGCAGTTCTTC. Its translation is CASSSGLLFQRETNNEQFF.

This clone was seen a single time. The V and J genes are TRBV7-9 and TRBJ2-3; 8 nucleotides agree with TRBD2. This CDR3 spans 16 amino acids. Germline V gives CDR1 SEHNR, CDR2 FQNEAQ (reference sequence). With 5 bases clipped from V and 4 bases from J, the junction kept 11 bases outside the gene matches. The CDR3, as DNA: TGTGCCAGCAGCCAGGGACTAGGGATCCCCGCAGATACGCAGTATTTT. Translating gives CASSQGLGIPADTQYF.

The chain has TRBV19 and TRBJ1-1, with D unclear. V lost 0 bases, J lost 5 bases, and 16 bases lay in between. The CDR3 is made up of 16 amino acids. Germline V gene lookup returns CDR1 LNHDA and CDR2 SQIVND (reference sequence). This CDR3 is CASSIDRRLGRTEAFF. DNA of the CDR3: TGTGCCAGTAGTATAGATCGTCGCCTCGGGCGGACTGAAGCTTTCTTT.

This chain uses TRBV19 with TRBJ2-6; TRBD1 matches 9 bases. This CDR3 has 16 residues. The V gene end was trimmed by 5 bases and the J gene end by 1 base; junction bases not matched to a gene: 3. CDR1 and CDR2 from the germline V gene are LNHDA and SQIVND (reference sequence). CDR3 in amino acids: CASSPGTGSGANVLTF. CDR3 coding DNA: TGTGCCAGTAGTCCCGGGACAGGGTCTGGGGCCAACGTCCTGACTTTC.

The chain has TRBV2 and TRBJ2-7; D is perhaps TRBD2 (5 bases). This CDR3 is 15 amino acids long. V was shortened by 4 bases and J by 2 bases, with 15 bases between the two germline ends. From germline, CDR1 is SNHLY and CDR2 FYNNEI. Here the CDR3 reads CASSVGAVGPYEQYF. In DNA form, the CDR3 reads TGTGCCAGCAGTGTGGGAGCGGTCGGGCCCTACGAGCAGTACTTC.

J is TRBJ2-2 and V is TRBV9; no definite D call. The CDR3 sequence is 14 residues long. V dropped 4 bases and J dropped 4 bases, with 11 bases sitting between them. The germline gives CDR1 SGDLS, CDR2 YYNGEE. CDR3 in DNA: TGTGCCAGCAGCACCAGCGTTGGCACCGGGGAGCTGTTTTTT. This translates into CASSTSVGTGELFF.

This clone was picked up a small number of times. V is TRBV11-2 and J is TRBJ1-6; possibly TRBD1 for D (5 bases). Germline lookup yields CDR1 SGHAT and CDR2 FQNNGV. Trimming left V 4 bases short and J 10 bases short, with 14 bases between. This CDR3 has 14 amino acids. CDR3 residues: CASSSRQGFSPLHF. The DNA for the CDR3 is TGTGCCAGCAGCTCCAGGCAGGGTTTCTCACCCCTCCACTTT.

V usage is TRBV30 and J usage is TRBJ2-1; D ambiguous. Trimming removed 2 bases at V and 2 bases at J, with 13 bases between. CDR3 length: 15 amino acids. Germline values: CDR1 GTSNPN, CDR2 SVGIG (reference sequence). CDR3 bases: TGTGCCTGGAGTCCTCGCGGCAGACCCTACAATGAGCAGTTCTTC. Its translation is CAWSPRGRPYNEQFF.

The genes are TRBV5-1 and TRBJ2-2; D may be TRBD2 (5 bases). Germline V lookup: CDR1 SGHRS, CDR2 YFSETQ. The CDR3 runs 16 residues. Trimming cost V 7 bases and J 0 bases, with 16 bases left between them. This chain's CDR3 is CASHPLAVANTGELFF. The CDR3 nucleotides are TGCGCCAGCCACCCTCTAGCCGTTGCGAACACCGGGGAGCTGTTTTTT.

The chain uses TRBV5-4 and TRBJ2-7; 7 bases agree with TRBD2. CDR1 SGHNT and CDR2 YYREEE come from the germline V gene (reference sequence). CDR3 length equals 16 residues. V trimming: 6 bases; J trimming: 2 bases; junction bases outside the gene matches: 14. For the CDR3, the DNA is TGTGCCAGCACCCTTGGGGGGGGGACCATGACCTACGAGCAGTACTTC. Translation: CASTLGGGTMTYEQYF.

This chain connects TRBV28 to TRBJ2-3; no reliable D call. Trimming cost V 5 bases and J 7 bases, with 16 bases left between them. The CDR3 consists of 14 residues. CDR1 and CDR2 from the germline V gene are MDHEN and SYDVKM. The chain's CDR3 is CASSPPDRQYTQYF. Written as DNA, the CDR3 is TGTGCCAGCAGTCCCCCTGACCGCCAGTATACGCAGTATTTT.

The V and J genes are TRBV9 and TRBJ1-1, with a weak D call TRBD1 (6 bases). Germline V lookup: CDR1 SGDLS, CDR2 YYNGEE. CDR3 length: 19 amino acids. V lost 0 bases to trimming and J lost 0 bases, with 21 bases between them. DNA for the CDR3: TGTGCCAGCAGCGTAGAGACCGGGACATCTAAGGGCATGAACACTGAAGCTTTCTTT. Protein sequence: CASSVETGTSKGMNTEAFF.

The genes are TRBV18 and TRBJ2-1, with D uncertain. Trimming took 5 bases from V and 6 from J, leaving 14 bases between them. Germline CDR1 reads KGHSH; CDR2 reads LQKENI. The CDR3 is 14 residues long. CDR3 loop: CASSIVSDFNEQFF. Here the CDR3 DNA reads TGTGCCAGCTCAATAGTCTCTGATTTCAATGAGCAGTTCTTC. The full variable domain, with the rest looked up from reference TRBV18 and TRBJ2-1, is NAGVMQNPRHLVRRRGQEARLRCSPMKGHSHVYWYRQLPEEGLKFMVYLQKENIIDESGMPKERFSAEFPKEGPSILRIQQVVRGDSAAYFCASSIVSDFNEQFFGPGTRLTVL.

This clone was recorded once. V usage is TRBV7-2 and J usage is TRBJ2-1, with 7 bases that match TRBD2. Germline CDR1 is SGHTA and CDR2 is FQGNSA. Losses at the gene ends were 5 bases for V and 9 bases for J; bases not matched to a gene: 7. The CDR3 length is 13 residues. In DNA form, the CDR3 reads TGTGCCAGCAGCCGCCAGCGGGACGGTGAGCAGTTCTTC. Translation: CASSRQRDGEQFF. Together with reference TRBV7-2 and TRBJ2-1, the CDR3 gives the full variable domain: GAGVSQSPSNKVTEKGKDVELRCDPISGHTALYWYRQSLGQGLEFLIYFQGNSAPDKSGLPSDRFSAERTGGSVSTLTIQRTQQEDSAVYLCASSRQRDGEQFFGPGTRLTVL.

This chain joins TRBV19 and TRBJ1-5, with a possible D match to TRBD1 (5 bases). The V gene lost 3 bases and the J gene lost 4 bases, with 10 bases spanning the gap. In germline, CDR1 is LNHDA, CDR2 SQIVND (reference sequence). The CDR3 loop spans 14 amino acids. CDR3 in amino acids: CASSIGTANQPQHF. Here the CDR3 DNA reads TGTGCCAGTAGTATCGGGACGGCAAATCAGCCCCAGCATTTT.

There are a few counts of this clone. This chain connects TRBV7-3 to TRBJ2-3; D gene uncertain. Trimming pared 1 base from V and 4 bases from J, leaving 9 bases between. Germline V gene lookup returns CDR1 SGHTA and CDR2 FQGTGA. There are 14 residues in the CDR3. CDR3 nucleotide sequence: TGTGCCAGCAGCTTAAGAGTAGCCCCAGATACGCAGTATTTT. Its protein is CASSLRVAPDTQYF.

CDR3 in amino acids: CASNRPSGANVLTF. CDR3 in DNA: TGTGCCAGCAACAGGCCCTCTGGGGCCAACGTCCTGACTTTC. The gene calls are TRBV28 and TRBJ2-6; a weak D match, TRBD1 (5 bases). Germline V gene sequence: CDR1 MDHEN, CDR2 SYDVKM. Trimming removed 7 bases from V and 0 bases from J, with 7 bases in between. The CDR3 runs 14 residues.